The 28 T cell receptor beta chains listed next were all sequenced from one sample in a study of T cells in Graves' hyperthyroidism and ophthalmopathy. It was RNA transcripts that yielded the amplified TCR beta CDR3 regions. HTBI primers were employed in a first-round RT-PCR of the TCR CDR3. MiXCR, run by TCRdb on the multiplex PCR reads, gives a single entry per CDR3 protein. The top ten clones hold around 9.3% of a sample with hundreds of thousands of distinct CDR3 sequences, 35% to 40% of them seen once. The sequencing input was blood. These receptors were taken from a man aged 18 to 29 with Graves' hyperthyroidism.

This clonotype showed up just once. This sequence joins TRBV2 and TRBJ1-5, with a weak D call TRBD1 (6 bases). Germline loops: CDR1 SNHLY, CDR2 FYNNEI. Trimming shortened V by 1 base and J by 5 bases, and 9 bases separated the two germline ends. The CDR3 consists of 14 residues. CDR3 amino acids: CASSEVQGDQPQHF. In DNA, the CDR3 is TGTGCCAGCAGTGAAGTACAGGGTGATCAGCCCCAGCATTTT.

This clonotype was seen more than once but under ten times. The chain has TRBV5-1 and TRBJ1-5; D possibly corresponds to TRBD1 (5 bases). Germline assignment: CDR1 SGHRS and CDR2 YFSETQ. The CDR3 consists of 14 residues. V lost 2 bases and J 5 bases, leaving 11 bases between the germline ends. CDR3 residues: CASSFLTGDQPQHF. DNA of the CDR3: TGCGCCAGCAGCTTCCTTACGGGGGATCAGCCCCAGCATTTT.

The chain has TRBV20-1 and TRBJ1-1; a weak D match, TRBD1 (6 bases). CDR3 length: 18 residues. Deletions cut 5 bases from V and 5 bases from J, with 30 bases between. The germline V gene encodes CDR1 DFQATT and CDR2 SNEGSKA (reference sequence). The DNA for the CDR3 is TGCAGTGCTCCCGACCCCGGGGCAGGGGAGACTCTTAGGACTGAAGCTTTCTTT. Its protein product is CSAPDPGAGETLRTEAFF.

CDR3 region: CATSRPLSGIGYTEAFF. Written as DNA, the CDR3 is TGTGCCACCAGCAGACCGCTCTCAGGGATTGGGTACACTGAAGCTTTCTTT. The rearrangement joins TRBV15 to TRBJ1-1; D is perhaps TRBD1 (5 bases). Per the germline V gene, CDR1 is LNHNV and CDR2 is YYDKDF (reference sequence). V was trimmed by 2 bases and J by 3 bases, leaving 19 bases between them. The CDR3 totals 17 residues.

The genes are TRBV10-1 and TRBJ1-5; perhaps TRBD1 as D (6 bases). This CDR3 has 14 amino acids. CDR1 and CDR2 (germline): WNHNN, SYGVQD (reference sequence). The V end was cut by 4 bases, the J end by 5 bases, with 12 bases between. The CDR3 here is CASSGTEVDQPQHF. The CDR3 coding sequence is TGCGCCAGCAGTGGGACAGAGGTTGATCAGCCCCAGCATTTT.

The chain employs TRBV7-8 and TRBJ2-5; 8 bases are a match to TRBD1. This CDR3 is 14 amino acids long. Germline CDR1 is SGHVS and CDR2 is FQNEAQ. Trimming at V came to 5 bases and at J to 9 bases, leaving 11 bases not matched to a gene. The DNA of the CDR3 is TGTGCCAGCAGCGTGCCAGGGGGCGGGGAGGCCCAGTACTTC. Its protein product is CASSVPGGGEAQYF.

This clonotype was found a few times. The chain couples TRBV7-3 to TRBJ2-2; D may correspond to TRBD1 or TRBD2 (6 bases each). CDR3 length: 18 residues. V was trimmed by 4 bases and J by 7 bases, leaving 25 bases between them. Germline V gene sequence: CDR1 SGHTA, CDR2 FQGTGA. The CDR3 loop is CASSYPGGQLKDSGELFF. CDR3 sequence (DNA): TGTGCCAGCAGCTACCCCGGAGGGCAACTCAAGGACAGCGGGGAGCTGTTTTTT.

The V and J genes are TRBV7-2 and TRBJ2-5, with D possibly matching TRBD2 (7 bases). V shed 5 bases and J shed 7 bases, with 26 bases lying between them. Germline assignment: CDR1 SGHTA and CDR2 FQGNSA. The CDR3 totals 17 residues. The CDR3 DNA reads as TGTGCCAGCAGCGGGCTAAGTCCCCGGGGGCCGGGAGGGACCCAGTACTTC. It yields the protein CASSGLSPRGPGGTQYF.

This clonotype was counted ten times or more. This chain joins TRBV15 and TRBJ2-5, with a tentative D call TRBD2 (5 bases). The germline V gene has CDR1 LNHNV and CDR2 YYDKDF (reference sequence). V was trimmed by 3 bases and J by 3 bases, leaving 11 bases between them. This CDR3 is 14 amino acids long. CDR3 DNA sequence: TGTGCCACCAGCAGGGACTCGCGGGAAGAGACCCAGTACTTC. Encoded protein: CATSRDSREETQYF.

The V and J genes are TRBV2 and TRBJ1-5; tentatively, D is TRBD1 (6 bases). Trimming left V 8 bases short and J 6 bases short, with 20 bases between. CDR1 and CDR2 from the germline V gene are SNHLY and FYNNEI. The CDR3 extends over 15 amino acids. The CDR3 bases are TGTGCCAGCTCACCTGCGCGGGGGGCAGGTCAGCCCCAGCATTTT. Translating gives CASSPARGAGQPQHF. Full variable domain (remainder filled in from reference TRBV2 and TRBJ1-5): EPEVTQTPSHQVTQMGQEVILRCVPISNHLYFYWYRQILGQKVEFLVSFYNNEISEKSEIFDDQFSVERPDGSNFTLKIRSTKLEDSAMYFCASSPARGAGQPQHFGDGTRLSIL.

V gene TRBV7-8 combines with J gene TRBJ2-7; 7 bases match TRBD2. With V trimmed by 5 bases and J by 3 bases, 7 bases remained unmatched. There are 14 residues in the CDR3. Per the germline V gene, CDR1 is SGHVS and CDR2 is FQNEAQ. The CDR3 reads CASSSRDYFYEQYF. CDR3 in DNA: TGTGCCAGCAGCAGCCGGGACTATTTCTACGAGCAGTACTTC.

The chain is built from TRBV7-8 and TRBJ1-5, with TRBD1 identical over 9 bases. This CDR3 region has 15 residues. V gave up 1 base and J gave up 2 bases; unmatched junction bases: 0. Germline CDR1 is SGHVS and CDR2 is FQNEAQ. The CDR3 nucleotides read TGTGCCAGCAGCTTAGGGGACAGGGGCAATCAGCCCCAGCATTTT. The encoded protein is CASSLGDRGNQPQHF.

The V and J genes are TRBV29-1 and TRBJ2-5; tentatively, D is TRBD1 or TRBD2 (5 bases each). The CDR3 is 11 residues long. V lost 8 bases to trimming and J lost 3 bases, with 10 bases between them. Germline CDR1 SQVTM, CDR2 ANQGSEA. The CDR3 DNA follows: TGCAGCCTGACAGCGGAAGAGACCCAGTACTTC. Translated, it gives CSLTAEETQYF.

This clonotype turned up a few times. The V call is TRBV7-9, the J call TRBJ2-5; D assignment may be TRBD1 or TRBD2 (6 bases each). The ends were cut back, 7 bases at V and 5 bases at J, with 17 bases in the middle. CDR1 and CDR2 from the germline V gene are SEHNR and FQNEAQ (reference sequence). CDR3 length equals 14 residues. The CDR3: CASTLGGSGETQYF. For the CDR3, the DNA is TGTGCCAGCACCCTGGGGGGCTCCGGGGAGACCCAGTACTTC.

The gene calls are TRBV20-1 and TRBJ2-7; tentatively, D is TRBD1 (6 bases). Trimming shortened V by 5 bases and J by 3 bases, and 17 bases separated the two germline ends. CDR1 is DFQATT and CDR2 is SNEGSKA in the germline V gene (reference sequence). CDR3 length: 14 amino acids. In DNA form, the CDR3 reads TGCAGTGCTCCCATCCCGGGACAAGGCTACGAGCAGTACTTC. Translation: CSAPIPGQGYEQYF.

The rearrangement joins TRBV25-1 to TRBJ1-5; TRBD1 aligns across 9 bases. J lost 5 bases, V lost 1 base, and 0 bases had no gene match. The CDR3 length is 14 residues. The germline CDR1 and CDR2 sequences are MGHDK and SYGVNS. The CDR3 DNA follows: TGTGCCAGCAGTGAATGGACAGGGGATCAGCCCCAGCATTTT. It specifies CASSEWTGDQPQHF.

Notes on this clonotype: A much larger clone differs from this one at a single base, so this may be a read error. The chain employs TRBV5-1 and TRBJ1-1; 7 bases align to TRBD1. The CDR3 is made up of 15 amino acids. Germline V gene data show CDR1 as SGHRS and CDR2 as YFSETQ. This chain's CDR3 is CASSWRDSMNTEASF. CDR3 sequence (DNA): TGCGCCAGCAGCTGGAGGGACAGCATGAACACTGAAGCTTCCTTT.

The chain employs TRBV3-1 and TRBJ1-1, with unresolved D. Trimming took off 4 bases at V and 8 bases at J, with 17 bases between the two ends. CDR3 size: 14 residues. Germline CDR1 is LGHDT and CDR2 is YNNKEL (reference sequence). The CDR3 nucleotides read TGTGCCAGCAGCCCTGGTCCCTTAAGCTCCGAAGCTTTCTTT. This translates into CASSPGPLSSEAFF. Supplemented by reference TRBV3-1 and TRBJ1-1, the full variable domain reads DTAVSQTPKYLVTQMGNDKSIKCEQNLGHDTMYWYKQDSKKFLKIMFSYNNKELIINETVPNRFSPKSPDKAHLNLHINSLELGDSAVYFCASSPGPLSSEAFFGQGTRLTVV.

This clonotype was seen only a few times. This chain connects TRBV29-1 to TRBJ1-2; D perhaps matches TRBD1 (5 bases). The CDR3 loop spans 11 amino acids. From germline, CDR1 is SQVTM and CDR2 ANQGSEA. V was shortened by 5 bases and J by 6 bases, with 10 bases between the two germline ends. CDR3 nucleotide sequence: TGCAGCGTTCAAGGGGCTAATGGCTACACCTTC. Translating gives CSVQGANGYTF.

In the case of this clonotype: A much larger clone sits a single nucleotide away, making a read error possible. The V gene is TRBV10-3, the J gene TRBJ2-2; D unclear. CDR1 is ENHRY and CDR2 is SYGVKD in the germline V gene. The CDR3 is made up of 12 amino acids. The V end lost 2 bases, the J end lost 9 bases, and 7 bases lay between the germline ends. The CDR3 nucleotides read TGTGCCATCAGTGAGAGGAACAGGGAGCTGTTTTTT. It is translated as CAISERNRELFF.

Notes on this clonotype: A much larger clone differs from this one at a single base, so this may be a read error. The chain uses TRBV7-9 and TRBJ2-5, with D maybe TRBD2 (6 bases). Near its end, the DNA agrees better with TRBJ2-7, so the J call may be wrong. The germline gives CDR1 SEHNR, CDR2 FQNEAQ (reference sequence). This CDR3 is built from 15 residues. This chain's CDR3 is CASSPGRGSTYEQYF. CDR3 nucleotides: TGTGCCAGCAGCCCGGGTCGGGGGTCGACCTACGAGCAGTACTTC.

The table lists this clonotype with many counts. The chain joins TRBV10-3 to TRBJ2-7, with D perhaps assigned TRBD1 or TRBD2 (6 bases each). The ends were cut back, 10 bases at V and 7 bases at J, with 17 bases in the middle. The length of the CDR3 is 12 residues. Germline V CDR1 and CDR2: ENHRY, SYGVKD. The CDR3 here is CATQEGGREQYF. The CDR3 coding sequence is TGTGCCACCCAGGAGGGGGGTAGGGAGCAGTACTTC.

The gene calls are TRBV10-3 and TRBJ2-2; tentative D call: TRBD1 (6 bases). V shed 10 bases and J shed 0 bases, with 15 bases lying between them. Per germline, CDR1 ENHRY and CDR2 SYGVKD. The CDR3 loop spans 15 amino acids. The CDR3 reads CASSRQDTNTGELFF. In DNA form, the CDR3 reads TGTGCCAGCAGCCGACAGGACACGAACACCGGGGAGCTGTTTTTT.

This clonotype was seen repeatedly, ten times or more. The chain has TRBV14 and TRBJ1-6; TRBD1 is a possible D gene (6 bases). V lost 4 bases and J 8 bases, leaving 15 bases between the germline ends. The CDR3 has 15 residues. Germline V gene lookup returns CDR1 SGHDN and CDR2 FVKESK. CDR3 region: CASSLVKGGDSPLHF. CDR3 bases: TGTGCCAGCAGCCTTGTCAAAGGGGGAGATTCACCCCTCCACTTT.

V and J are TRBV12-3 or TRBV12-4 and TRBJ2-2; D is possibly TRBD2 (6 bases). The CDR3 loop spans 16 amino acids. The V and J ends lost 4 bases and 8 bases respectively, with 20 bases between them. The chain's CDR3 is CASSSGEVAFAGELFF. The CDR3, as DNA: TGTGCCAGCAGTTCCGGGGAGGTTGCGTTCGCGGGGGAGCTGTTTTTT.

This clonotype was counted ten times or more. The V and J genes are TRBV7-8 and TRBJ2-7; unclear D gene. V dropped 4 bases and J dropped 3 bases, with 7 bases sitting between them. Germline-derived CDR1 and CDR2 are SGHVS and FQNEAQ. This CDR3 is built from 12 residues. The CDR3 DNA is TGTGCCAGCAGCTCCAATCACTACGAGCAGTACTTC. Translated: CASSSNHYEQYF. The full variable domain, completed using reference TRBV7-8 and TRBJ2-7, is GAGVSQSPRYKVAKRGQDVALRCDPISGHVSLFWYQQALGQGPEFLTYFQNEAQLDKSGLPSDRFFAERPEGSVSTLKIQRTQQEDSAVYLCASSSNHYEQYFGPGTRLTVT.

J is TRBJ2-5 and V is TRBV9; TRBD2 agrees at 10 bases. The CDR3 sequence is 16 residues long. Germline assignment: CDR1 SGDLS and CDR2 YYNGEE. V trimming: 4 bases; J trimming: 1 base; junction bases outside the gene matches: 7. The CDR3 DNA follows: TGTGCCAGCAGCTTAACTAGCGGGGCGTCCCAAGAGACCCAGTACTTC. It encodes CASSLTSGASQETQYF.

V usage is TRBV14 and J usage is TRBJ1-6; D is possibly TRBD1 (5 bases). V was clipped by 1 base and J by 6 bases, with 13 bases between them. Germline CDR1 is SGHDN and CDR2 is FVKESK. This CDR3 comprises 16 residues. The CDR3, as DNA: TGTGCCAGCAGCCAAGTCGGGGGTGACTTTAATTCACCCCTCCACTTT. Its protein is CASSQVGGDFNSPLHF.